This TCR beta chain is drawn from a study of T cells in Graves' hyperthyroidism and ophthalmopathy. Study-level information: Blood was drawn when the patient was first diagnosed and still untreated. General observations from the study: Blood held most thyroid clonotypes expanded above 0.001 frequency.

This clonotype has ten or more counts. Its antigen is undetermined. The source material, RNA transcripts, was used to amplify TCR beta CDR3 regions. The study used the HTBI primer set for a first-round RT-PCR of the TCR CDR3. TCRdb fed the multiplex PCR reads into MiXCR, producing one record per CDR3 protein. The sample yields approximately 400,000 distinct CDR3 sequences, around 16% seen once. The CDR3 loop spans 11 amino acids. The V gene's germline CDR1 is SGHTA and CDR2 FQGNSA. V was trimmed by 8 bases and J by 4 bases, leaving 8 bases between them. Together with thyroid ultrasound, orbital computed tomography, serum thyroxine and TRAb, clinical symptoms were used for diagnoses.

This receptor was obtained from a woman younger than 30 with Graves' hyperthyroidism. The sample was blood. The chain recombines TRBV7-2 with TRBJ2-5, with a weak D call TRBD1 (5 bases). The DNA of the CDR3 is TGTGCCAGCGGACATGTAGAGACCCAGTACTTC. Protein: CASGHVETQYF.